This T cell receptor beta chain was profiled in a study of OX40 agonist ivuxolimab in advanced cancers. About the study: Recorded diagnoses for dose-escalation patients were hepatocellular carcinoma, melanoma, renal cell or head and neck cancer.

Germline trimming cut 2 bases from V and 5 bases from J; bases unmatched to any gene: 1. Germline V lookup: CDR1 SGHRS, CDR2 YFSETQ. This CDR3 has 13 residues. Regarding this clone: The target antigen is unknown.

Study-wide findings and caveats: Certain nonresponding patients likewise had low normalized T-cell clonal expansion.

TCRdb's copy holds only in-frame clones and misses some; the assay was immunoSEQ multiplex PCR. Here the sample spans about 91,000 clones, approximately 85% being singletons. The V gene is TRBV5-1, the J gene TRBJ2-5, with 9 bases lining up with TRBD1. The sequencing used CD4+ or CD8+ T cells sorted from blood, collected in a trial of the OX40 agonist ivuxolimab. This receptor was taken from an adult with an advanced solid tumor such as melanoma, head and neck, liver or kidney cancer. The CDR3, as DNA: TGCGCCAGCAGCTTAGGACAGGGGGAGACCCAGTACTTC. This translates into CASSLGQGETQYF.